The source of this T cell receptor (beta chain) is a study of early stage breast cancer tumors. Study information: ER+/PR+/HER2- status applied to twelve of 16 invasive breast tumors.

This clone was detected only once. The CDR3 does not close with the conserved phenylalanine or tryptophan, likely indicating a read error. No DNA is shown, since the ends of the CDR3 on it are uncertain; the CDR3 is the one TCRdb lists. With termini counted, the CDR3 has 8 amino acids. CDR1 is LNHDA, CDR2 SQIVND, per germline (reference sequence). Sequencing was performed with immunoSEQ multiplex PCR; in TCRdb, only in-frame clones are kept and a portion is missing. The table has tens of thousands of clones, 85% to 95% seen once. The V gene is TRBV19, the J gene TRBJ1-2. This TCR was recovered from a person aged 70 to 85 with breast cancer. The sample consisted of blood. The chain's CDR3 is CASSLKSC.